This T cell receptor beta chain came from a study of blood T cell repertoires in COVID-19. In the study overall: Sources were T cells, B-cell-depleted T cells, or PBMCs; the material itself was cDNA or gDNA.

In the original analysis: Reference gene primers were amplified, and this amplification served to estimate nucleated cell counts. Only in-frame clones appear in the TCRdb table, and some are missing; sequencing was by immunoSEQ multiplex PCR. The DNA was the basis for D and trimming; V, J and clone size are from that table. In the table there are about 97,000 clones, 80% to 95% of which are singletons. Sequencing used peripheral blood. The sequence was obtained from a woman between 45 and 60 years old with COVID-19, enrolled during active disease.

The CDR3 DNA reads as TGCGCCAGCAGTGAGGCCAGGGGGCAGGCTGAAGCTTTCTTT. It codes for CASSEARGQAEAFF. The chain is built from TRBV10-1 and TRBJ1-1, with 8 bases that match TRBD1. The CDR3 is 14 residues long. CDR1 is WNHNN, CDR2 SYGVQD, per germline (reference sequence). V was pared by 2 bases and J by 6 bases, with 5 bases of the junction left unmatched.